The rows below give T cell receptor beta chains drawn from one sample of a study of technical replicates of blood from a few donors. TCRdb's table, derived via immunoSEQ multiplex PCR, lists solely in-frame clones and lacks some. The repertoire has approximately 80,000 clones, roughly 98% of them found once; the top ten carry around 0.15%. Material: T cells isolated from PBMCs. These receptors all come from a human donor in good health. CDR3s include the opening cysteine and the closing phenylalanine or tryptophan. Fields, in order: V gene, J gene, CDR3 protein.

TRBV27	TRBJ2-4	CASMGLAGVLAKNIQYF
TRBV5-4	TRBJ2-5	CASSLQAQETQYF
TRBV5-4	TRBJ2-1	CASSLLGLGLAVDNEQFF
TRBV7-9	TRBJ2-1	CASRGTGELVNEQFF
TRBV5-1	TRBJ2-2	CASSFNGWELFF
TRBV11-2	TRBJ1-3	CASRILSSGNTIYF
TRBV30	TRBJ2-5	CAWSANQETQYF
TRBV5-4	TRBJ1-3	CASSLAGGNSGNTIYF
TRBV14	TRBJ2-3	CASSPSGDTQYF
TRBV4-1	TRBJ2-7	CASSQAASGSYEQYF
TRBV5-6	TRBJ2-1	CASSGVGLAGGSYYNEQFF
TRBV9	TRBJ2-2	CASSVGSGRSAGELFF
TRBV5-1	TRBJ2-3	CASSYSLGGGPTDTQYF
TRBV5-1	TRBJ1-2	CASRETENYGYTF
TRBV9	TRBJ1-3	CASSVYYLGNTIYF
TRBV30	TRBJ2-6	CAWINGANVLTF
TRBV7-8	TRBJ1-3	CASTGTDGNTIYF
TRBV11-2	TRBJ1-3	CASSQGGGSGNTIYF
TRBV4-1	TRBJ2-7	CASSQDLDRDYYEQYF
TRBV28	TRBJ1-1	CASSWGLNTEAFF
TRBV7-9	TRBJ2-7	CASSLISDRSSYEQYF
TRBV28	TRBJ1-1	CASSLGAQGAIEAFF
TRBV28	TRBJ2-2	CASSSGQTNTGELFF
TRBV7-6	TRBJ2-1	CASSLALSSYNEQFF
TRBV6-1	TRBJ2-7	CASSEGGFYEQYF
TRBV28	TRBJ2-3	CASAVDTQYF
TRBV5-8	TRBJ1-1	CASTDYLAMNTEAFF
TRBV6-4	TRBJ2-7	CASSARTGDYEQYF
TRBV29-1	TRBJ2-7	CSVELSATGRLF
TRBV20-1	TRBJ2-3	CSARSHDTQYF
TRBV5-1	TRBJ1-1	CASSPGQVNTEAFF
TRBV5-1	TRBJ2-7	CASSLALGEAGEQYF
TRBV18	TRBJ2-1	CASSPSETGGNEQFF
TRBV11-1	TRBJ2-7	CASSLSSGRYEQYF
TRBV19	TRBJ2-7	CASSPTGYPYEQYF
TRBV7-7	TRBJ2-5	CASSSGGLAGIQETQYF
TRBV5-1	TRBJ2-1	CASSLGSSGRDGEQFF
TRBV5-1	TRBJ1-1	CASRGGLDTEAFF
TRBV27	TRBJ1-2	CASSGRRGGFYGYTF
TRBV13	TRBJ1-5	CASSLTAGRGAWSNQPQHF
TRBV13	TRBJ2-7	CASSLGLPGGGEGEQYF
TRBV19	TRBJ1-5	CASSLDFDSNQPQHF
TRBV23-1	TRBJ1-2	CATGTGANYGYTF
TRBV7-9	TRBJ1-2	CASSYGTGEGYTF
TRBV5-1	TRBJ2-5	CASSLPSTGGPQETQYF
TRBV6-1	TRBJ1-3	CASRVAEAGNTIYF
TRBV5-1	TRBJ1-2	CASSRGLESLYGYTF
TRBV19	TRBJ2-3	CATLEGFGTDTQYF
TRBV28	TRBJ1-2	CASSLGQQYGYTF
TRBV11-3	TRBJ1-6	CASSLDNQRGNNSPLHF
TRBV7-8	TRBJ2-3	CASSPYQRGLAVFADTQYF
TRBV5-6	TRBJ1-3	CASSLNPRAGNTIYF
TRBV7-9	TRBJ1-1	CASSLGQGYTEAFF
TRBV30	TRBJ2-4	CAWSEGGAAKNIQYF
TRBV28	TRBJ2-1	CASSLWSGGSYNEQFF
TRBV6-1	TRBJ2-5	CASKWDRGQETQYF
TRBV14	TRBJ2-1	CASSHVPGTSGGNEQFF
TRBV28	TRBJ2-1	CASSPPSRVPLYNEQFF